This T cell receptor (beta chain) comes out of a study of beta chain features in type 1 diabetes. Deletions cut 0 bases from V and 1 base from J, with 3 bases between. CDR1 and CDR2 from the germline V gene are GTSNPN and SVGIG (reference sequence). The CDR3 sequence is 12 residues long. Every bit of the isolated RNA underwent reverse transcription, so sequencing read expressed TCRB transcripts. Here immunoSEQ multiplex PCR was the method, and the copy in TCRdb shows in-frame clones only, minus some. The repertoire holds around 240,000 clones, around 9.6% seen once, with about 0.037% in the top ten. The rearrangement joins TRBV30 to TRBJ1-1; D gene unclear. The receptor's source is a woman younger than 30 in good health. The specimen was naive CD4+ T cells from blood. CDR3 in amino acids: CAWSVRNTEAFF. Here the CDR3 DNA reads TGTGCCTGGAGTGTTAGGAACACTGAAGCTTTCTTT.